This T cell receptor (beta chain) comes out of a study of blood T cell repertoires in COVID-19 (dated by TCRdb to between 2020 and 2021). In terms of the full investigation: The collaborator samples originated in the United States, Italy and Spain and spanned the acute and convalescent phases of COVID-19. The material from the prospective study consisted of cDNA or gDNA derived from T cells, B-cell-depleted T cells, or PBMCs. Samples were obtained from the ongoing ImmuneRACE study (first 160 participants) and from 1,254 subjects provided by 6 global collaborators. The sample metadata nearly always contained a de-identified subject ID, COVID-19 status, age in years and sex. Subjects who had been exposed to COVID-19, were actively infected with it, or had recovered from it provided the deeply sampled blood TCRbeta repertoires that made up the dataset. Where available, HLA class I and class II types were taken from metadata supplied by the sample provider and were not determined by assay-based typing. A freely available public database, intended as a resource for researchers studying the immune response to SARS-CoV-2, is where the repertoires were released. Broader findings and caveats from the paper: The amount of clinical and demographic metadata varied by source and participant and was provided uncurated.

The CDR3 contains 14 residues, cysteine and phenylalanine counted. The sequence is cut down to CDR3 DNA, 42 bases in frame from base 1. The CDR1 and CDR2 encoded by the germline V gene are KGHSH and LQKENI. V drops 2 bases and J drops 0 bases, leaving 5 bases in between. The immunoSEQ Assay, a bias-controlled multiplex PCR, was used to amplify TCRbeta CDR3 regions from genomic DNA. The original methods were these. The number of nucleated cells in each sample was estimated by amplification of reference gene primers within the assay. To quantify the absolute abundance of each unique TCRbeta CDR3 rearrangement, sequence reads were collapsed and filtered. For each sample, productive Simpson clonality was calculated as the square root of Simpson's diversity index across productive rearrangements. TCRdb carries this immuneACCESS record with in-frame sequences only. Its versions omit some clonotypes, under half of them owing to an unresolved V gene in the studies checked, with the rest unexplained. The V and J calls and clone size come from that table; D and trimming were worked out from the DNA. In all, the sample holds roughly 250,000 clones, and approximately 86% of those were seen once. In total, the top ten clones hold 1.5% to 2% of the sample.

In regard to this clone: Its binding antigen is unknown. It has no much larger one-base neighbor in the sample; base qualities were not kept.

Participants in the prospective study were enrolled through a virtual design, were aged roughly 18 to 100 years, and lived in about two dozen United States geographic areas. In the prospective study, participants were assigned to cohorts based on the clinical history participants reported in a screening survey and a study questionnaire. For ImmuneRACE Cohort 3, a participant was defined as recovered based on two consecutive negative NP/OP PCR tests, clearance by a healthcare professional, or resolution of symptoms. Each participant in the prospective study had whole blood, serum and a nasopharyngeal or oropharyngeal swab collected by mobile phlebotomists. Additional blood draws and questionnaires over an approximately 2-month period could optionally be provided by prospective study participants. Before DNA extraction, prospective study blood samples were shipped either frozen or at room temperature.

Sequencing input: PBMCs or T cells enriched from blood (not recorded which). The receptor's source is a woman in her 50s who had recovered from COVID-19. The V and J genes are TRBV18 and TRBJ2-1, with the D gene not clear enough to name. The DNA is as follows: TGTGCCAGCTCACCAACAAGCTCCTACAATGAGCAGTTCTTC. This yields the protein CASSPTSSYNEQFF.